This TCR beta chain was observed in a study of blood T cell repertoires in COVID-19. Original analysis: Amplification of reference gene primers was used by the study to estimate nucleated cell counts. Here immunoSEQ multiplex PCR was the method, and the copy in TCRdb shows in-frame clones only, minus some. V and J calls and clone size are given by that table; D and trimming were obtained from the DNA. The sample holds about 210,000 clones, approximately 88% seen once. Categorization into cohorts depended on clinical history that participants reported. The CDR3 totals 11 residues. The V end lost 6 bases, the J end lost 4 bases, and 7 bases lay between the germline ends. Per germline, CDR1 MNHEY and CDR2 SMNVEV (reference sequence).

This sequence was found in a man between 18 and 29 years old with acute COVID-19. The sequencing input was PBMCs or T cells enriched from blood (not recorded which). This chain joins TRBV27 and TRBJ2-7; D is ambiguous. The CDR3 coding sequence is TGTGCCAGCAGGCAGCGTTACGAGCAGTACTTC. The encoded protein is CASRQRYEQYF.